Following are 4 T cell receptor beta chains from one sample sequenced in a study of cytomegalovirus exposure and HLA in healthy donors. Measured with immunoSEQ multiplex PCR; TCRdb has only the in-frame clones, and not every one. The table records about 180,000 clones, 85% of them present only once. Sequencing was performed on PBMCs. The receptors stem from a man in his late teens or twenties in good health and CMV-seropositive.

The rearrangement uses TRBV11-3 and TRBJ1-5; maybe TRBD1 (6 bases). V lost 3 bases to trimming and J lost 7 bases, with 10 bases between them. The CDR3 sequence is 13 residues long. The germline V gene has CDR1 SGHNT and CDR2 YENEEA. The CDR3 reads CASSLSGDQPQHF. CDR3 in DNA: TGTGCCAGCAGCTTGTCAGGGGACCAGCCCCAGCATTTT.

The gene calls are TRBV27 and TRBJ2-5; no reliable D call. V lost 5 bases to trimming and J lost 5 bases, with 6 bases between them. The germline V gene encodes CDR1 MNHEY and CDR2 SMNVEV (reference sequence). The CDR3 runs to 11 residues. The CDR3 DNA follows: TGTGCCAGCAGTCCCGGGGAGACCCAGTACTTC. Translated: CASSPGETQYF.

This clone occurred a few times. CDR3 protein: CASSIGGASTGELFF. The DNA of the CDR3 is TGTGCCAGCAGCATCGGGGGGGCGAGCACCGGGGAGCTGTTTTTT. This rearrangement joins TRBV9 to TRBJ2-2; TRBD2 agrees at 8 bases. J lost 4 bases, V lost 4 bases, and 6 bases had no gene match. The CDR3 consists of 15 residues. Germline CDR1 reads SGDLS; CDR2 reads YYNGEE.

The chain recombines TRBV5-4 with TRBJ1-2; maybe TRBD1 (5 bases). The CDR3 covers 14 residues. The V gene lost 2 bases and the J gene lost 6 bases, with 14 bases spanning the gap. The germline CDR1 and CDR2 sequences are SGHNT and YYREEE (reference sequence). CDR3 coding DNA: TGTGCCAGCAGCTTACGGACGTCGGGGGATGGCTACACCTTC. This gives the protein CASSLRTSGDGYTF.